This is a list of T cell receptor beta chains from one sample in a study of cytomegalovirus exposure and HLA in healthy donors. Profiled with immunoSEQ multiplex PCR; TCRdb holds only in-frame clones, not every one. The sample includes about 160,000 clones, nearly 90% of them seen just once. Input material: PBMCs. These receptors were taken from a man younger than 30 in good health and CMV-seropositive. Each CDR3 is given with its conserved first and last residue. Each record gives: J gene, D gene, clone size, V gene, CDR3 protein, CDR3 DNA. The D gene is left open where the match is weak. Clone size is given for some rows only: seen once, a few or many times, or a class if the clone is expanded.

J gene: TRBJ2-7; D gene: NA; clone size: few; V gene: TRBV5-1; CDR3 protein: CASSPEVRGEQYF; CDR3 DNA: TGCGCCAGCAGCCCCGAGGTGCGAGGCGAGCAGTACTTC
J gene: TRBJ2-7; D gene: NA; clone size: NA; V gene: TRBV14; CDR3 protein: CASSKDVEQYF; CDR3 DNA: TGTGCCAGCAGCAAAGACGTCGAGCAGTACTTC
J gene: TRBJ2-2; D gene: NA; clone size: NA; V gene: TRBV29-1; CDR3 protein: CSVERGDRNTGELFF; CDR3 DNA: TGCAGCGTTGAACGAGGTGACAGGAACACCGGGGAGCTGTTTTTT
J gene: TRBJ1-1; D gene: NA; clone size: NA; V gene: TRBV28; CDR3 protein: CASSPSGGRLNTEAFF; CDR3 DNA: TGTGCCAGCAGCCCGTCCGGGGGGAGACTGAACACTGAAGCTTTCTTT
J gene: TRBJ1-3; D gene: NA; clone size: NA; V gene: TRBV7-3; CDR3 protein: CASARDTGNTIYF; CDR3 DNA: TGTGCCAGCGCGAGGGACACGGGAAACACCATATATTTT
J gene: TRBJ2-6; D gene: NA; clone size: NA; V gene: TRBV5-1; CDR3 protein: CASRVEVSSGANVLTF; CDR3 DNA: TGCGCCAGCAGGGTAGAGGTCTCCTCTGGGGCCAACGTCCTGACTTTC
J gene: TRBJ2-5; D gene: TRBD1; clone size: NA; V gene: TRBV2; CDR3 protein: CASSVRDRGLGETQYF; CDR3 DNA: TGTGCCAGCAGTGTACGGGACAGGGGTTTAGGAGAGACCCAGTACTTC
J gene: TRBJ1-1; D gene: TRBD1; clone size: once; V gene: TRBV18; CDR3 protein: CASSPPMGQDTEAFF; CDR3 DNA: TGTGCCAGCTCACCACCTATGGGACAGGACACTGAAGCTTTCTTT
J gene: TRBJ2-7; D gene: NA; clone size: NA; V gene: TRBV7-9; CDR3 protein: CASSRTDYEQYF; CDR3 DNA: TGTGCCAGCAGCAGGACAGACTACGAGCAGTACTTC
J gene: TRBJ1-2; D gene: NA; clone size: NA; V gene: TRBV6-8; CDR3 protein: CASSYPGFKAPGDYGYTF; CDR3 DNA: TGTGCCAGCAGTTACCCGGGATTTAAGGCCCCCGGGGACTATGGCTACACCTTC
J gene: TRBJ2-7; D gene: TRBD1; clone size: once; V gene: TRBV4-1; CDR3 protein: CASSQVAPGGHEQYF; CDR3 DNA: TGCGCCAGCAGCCAAGTCGCTCCAGGGGGTCACGAGCAGTACTTC
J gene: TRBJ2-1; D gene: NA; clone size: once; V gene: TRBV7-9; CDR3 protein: CASSLAQTGWDEQFF; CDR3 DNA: TGTGCCAGCAGCTTAGCACAGACGGGGTGGGATGAGCAGTTCTTC
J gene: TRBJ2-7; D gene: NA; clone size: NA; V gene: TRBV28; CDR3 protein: CATIGAPLPHEQYF; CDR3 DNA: TGTGCCACCATTGGGGCCCCACTCCCCCACGAGCAGTACTTC
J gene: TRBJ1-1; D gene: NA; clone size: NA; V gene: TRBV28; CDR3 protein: CASRSNGETEAFF; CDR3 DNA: TGTGCCAGCAGGTCAAACGGGGAAACTGAAGCTTTCTTT
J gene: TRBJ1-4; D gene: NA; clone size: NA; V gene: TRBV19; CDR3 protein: CASSAPGLEKLFF; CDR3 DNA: TGTGCCAGTAGTGCTCCGGGTTTAGAAAAACTGTTTTTT
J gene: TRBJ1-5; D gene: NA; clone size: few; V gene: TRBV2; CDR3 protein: CASSEASSNQPQHF; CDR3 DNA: TGTGCCAGCAGTGAAGCCAGTAGCAATCAGCCCCAGCATTTT
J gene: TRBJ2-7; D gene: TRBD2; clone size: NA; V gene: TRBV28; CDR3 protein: CASRLAGGPYEQYF; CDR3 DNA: TGTGCCAGCAGGCTAGCGGGAGGTCCCTACGAGCAGTACTTC
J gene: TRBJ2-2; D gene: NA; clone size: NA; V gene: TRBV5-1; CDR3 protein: CASSFGEGVTGELFF; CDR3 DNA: TGCGCCAGCAGCTTCGGGGAGGGGGTCACCGGGGAGCTGTTTTTT
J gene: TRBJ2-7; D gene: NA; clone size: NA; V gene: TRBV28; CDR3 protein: CASSFFGQGISGRTYEQYF; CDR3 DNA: TGTGCCAGCAGTTTCTTCGGACAGGGAATCAGCGGGAGGACCTACGAGCAGTACTTC
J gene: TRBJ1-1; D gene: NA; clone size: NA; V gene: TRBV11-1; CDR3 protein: CASSLRLNTEAFF; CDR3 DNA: TGTGCCAGCAGCCTTCGTCTGAACACTGAAGCTTTCTTT
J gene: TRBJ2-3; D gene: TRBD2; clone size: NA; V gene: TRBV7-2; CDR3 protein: CASRSSGSRTDTQYF; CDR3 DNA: TGTGCCAGCAGGTCTAGCGGGAGCCGCACAGATACGCAGTATTTT
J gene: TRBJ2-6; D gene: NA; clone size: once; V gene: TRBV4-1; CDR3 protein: CASSHRAASFSGANVLTF; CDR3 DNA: TGCGCCAGCAGCCACAGGGCAGCCTCCTTCTCTGGGGCCAACGTCCTGACTTTC
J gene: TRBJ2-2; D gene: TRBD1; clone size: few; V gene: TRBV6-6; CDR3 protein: CASSQIDRAGELFF; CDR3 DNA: TGTGCCAGCAGTCAAATAGACAGGGCCGGGGAGCTGTTTTTT
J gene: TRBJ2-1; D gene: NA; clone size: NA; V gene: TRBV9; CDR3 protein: CASSVVLASNEQFF; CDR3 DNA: TGTGCCAGCAGCGTAGTGTTAGCGAGCAATGAGCAGTTCTTC
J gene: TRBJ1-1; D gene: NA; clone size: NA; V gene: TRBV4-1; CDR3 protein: CASSQGIWIMEVNTEAFF; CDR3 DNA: TGCGCCAGCAGCCAGGGAATATGGATAATGGAGGTGAACACTGAAGCTTTCTTT
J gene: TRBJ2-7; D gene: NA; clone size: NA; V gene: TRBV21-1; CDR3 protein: CASSNGGISYEQYF; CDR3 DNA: TGTGCCAGCAGCAATGGCGGGATCTCCTACGAGCAGTACTTC
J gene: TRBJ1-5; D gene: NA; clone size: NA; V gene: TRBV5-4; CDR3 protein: CASSLGGNSNQPQHF; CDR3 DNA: TGTGCCAGCAGCTTGGGGGGCAATAGCAATCAGCCCCAGCATTTT